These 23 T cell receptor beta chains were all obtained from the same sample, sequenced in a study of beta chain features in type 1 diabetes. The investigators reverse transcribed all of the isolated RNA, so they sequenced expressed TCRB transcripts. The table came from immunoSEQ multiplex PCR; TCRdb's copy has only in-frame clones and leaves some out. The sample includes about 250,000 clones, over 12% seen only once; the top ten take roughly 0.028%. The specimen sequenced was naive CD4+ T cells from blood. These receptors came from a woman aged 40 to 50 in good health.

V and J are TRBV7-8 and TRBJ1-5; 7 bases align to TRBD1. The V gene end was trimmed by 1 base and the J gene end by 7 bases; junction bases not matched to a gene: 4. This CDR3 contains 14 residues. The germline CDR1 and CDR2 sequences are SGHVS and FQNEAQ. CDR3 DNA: TGTGCCAGCAGCTTAGGACAGGGAGGCCAGCCCCAGCATTTT. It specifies CASSLGQGGQPQHF.

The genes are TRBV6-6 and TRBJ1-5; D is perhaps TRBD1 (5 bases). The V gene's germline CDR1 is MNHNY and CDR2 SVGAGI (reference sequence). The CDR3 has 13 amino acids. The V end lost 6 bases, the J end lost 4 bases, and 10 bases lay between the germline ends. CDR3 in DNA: TGTGCCAGCAGCCCCAGGGCGAATCAGCCCCAGCATTTT. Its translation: CASSPRANQPQHF.

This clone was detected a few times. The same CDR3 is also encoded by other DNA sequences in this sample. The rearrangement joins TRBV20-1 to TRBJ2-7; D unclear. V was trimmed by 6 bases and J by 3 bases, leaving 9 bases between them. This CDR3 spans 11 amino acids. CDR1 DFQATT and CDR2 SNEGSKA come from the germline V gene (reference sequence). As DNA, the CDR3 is TGCAGTGCGCGCGGTGGCTACGAGCAGTACTTC. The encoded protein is CSARGGYEQYF.

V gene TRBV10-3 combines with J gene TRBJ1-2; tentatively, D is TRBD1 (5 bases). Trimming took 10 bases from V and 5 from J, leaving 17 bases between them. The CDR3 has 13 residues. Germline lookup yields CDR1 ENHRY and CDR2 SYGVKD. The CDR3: CANAAQARYGYTF. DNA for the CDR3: TGTGCCAACGCGGCACAGGCTCGGTATGGCTACACCTTC.

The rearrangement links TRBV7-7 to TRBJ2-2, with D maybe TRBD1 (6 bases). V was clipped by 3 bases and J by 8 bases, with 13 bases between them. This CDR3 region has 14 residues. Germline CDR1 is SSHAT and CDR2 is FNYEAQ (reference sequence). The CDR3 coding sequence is TGTGCCAGCAGCTTGGGAGCAGGGGTAGGGGAGCTGTTTTTT. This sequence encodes CASSLGAGVGELFF.

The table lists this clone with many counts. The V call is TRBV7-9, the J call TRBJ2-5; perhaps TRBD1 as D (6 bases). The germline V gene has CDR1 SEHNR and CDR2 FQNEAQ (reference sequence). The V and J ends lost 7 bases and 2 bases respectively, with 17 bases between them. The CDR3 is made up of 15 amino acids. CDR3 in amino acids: CASTPGTRSQETQYF. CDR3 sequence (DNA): TGTGCCAGCACCCCCGGGACAAGGTCACAAGAGACCCAGTACTTC.

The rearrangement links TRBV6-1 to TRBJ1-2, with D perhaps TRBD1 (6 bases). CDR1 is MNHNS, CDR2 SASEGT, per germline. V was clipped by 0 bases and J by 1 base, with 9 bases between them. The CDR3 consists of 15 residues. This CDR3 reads CASSEAGGSNYGYTF. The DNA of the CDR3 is TGTGCCAGCAGTGAAGCTGGGGGCAGTAACTATGGCTACACCTTC.

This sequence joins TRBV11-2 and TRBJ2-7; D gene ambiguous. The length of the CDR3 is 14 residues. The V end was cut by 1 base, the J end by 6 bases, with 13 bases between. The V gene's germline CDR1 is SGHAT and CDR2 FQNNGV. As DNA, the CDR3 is TGTGCCAGCAGCTTAGCAGGCAGTTTTTTCGAGCAGTACTTC. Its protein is CASSLAGSFFEQYF.

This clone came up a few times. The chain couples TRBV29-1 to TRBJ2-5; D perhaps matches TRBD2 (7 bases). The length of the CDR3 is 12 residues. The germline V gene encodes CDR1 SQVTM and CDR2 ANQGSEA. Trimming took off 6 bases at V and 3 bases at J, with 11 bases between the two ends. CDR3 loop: CSVAGAKETQYF. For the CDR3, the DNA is TGCAGCGTGGCGGGGGCTAAAGAGACCCAGTACTTC.

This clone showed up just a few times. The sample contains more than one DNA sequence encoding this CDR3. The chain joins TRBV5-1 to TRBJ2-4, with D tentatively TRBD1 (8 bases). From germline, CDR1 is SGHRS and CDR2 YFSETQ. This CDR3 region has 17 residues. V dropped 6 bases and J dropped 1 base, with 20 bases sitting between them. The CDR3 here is CASTTGQGGGAKNIQYF. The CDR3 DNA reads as TGCGCCAGCACCACCGGACAGGGAGGGGGGGCCAAAAACATTCAGTACTTC.

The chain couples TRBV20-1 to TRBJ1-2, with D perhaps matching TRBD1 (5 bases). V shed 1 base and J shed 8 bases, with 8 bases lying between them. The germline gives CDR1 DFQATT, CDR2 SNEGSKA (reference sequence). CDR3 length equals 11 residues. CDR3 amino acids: CSARVRDGYTF. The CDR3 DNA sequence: TGCAGTGCTAGAGTGCGGGACGGCTACACCTTC.

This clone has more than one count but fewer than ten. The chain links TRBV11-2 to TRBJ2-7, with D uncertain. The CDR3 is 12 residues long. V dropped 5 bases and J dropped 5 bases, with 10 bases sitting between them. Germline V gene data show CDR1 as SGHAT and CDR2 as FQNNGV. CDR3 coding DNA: TGTGCCAGCAGCCCCCAATTCCACGAGCAGTACTTC. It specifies CASSPQFHEQYF. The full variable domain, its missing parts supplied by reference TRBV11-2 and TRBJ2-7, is EAGVAQSPRYKIIEKRQSVAFWCNPISGHATLYWYQQILGQGPKLLIQFQNNGVVDDSQLPKDRFSAERLKGVDSTLKIQPAKLEDSAVYLCASSPQFHEQYFGPGTRLTVT.

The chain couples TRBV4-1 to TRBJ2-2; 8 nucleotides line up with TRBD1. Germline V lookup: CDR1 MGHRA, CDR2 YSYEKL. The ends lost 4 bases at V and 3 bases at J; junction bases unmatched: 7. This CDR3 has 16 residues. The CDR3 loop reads CASSPYAGGDTGELFF. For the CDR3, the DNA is TGCGCCAGCAGCCCCTACGCAGGGGGCGACACCGGGGAGCTGTTTTTT.

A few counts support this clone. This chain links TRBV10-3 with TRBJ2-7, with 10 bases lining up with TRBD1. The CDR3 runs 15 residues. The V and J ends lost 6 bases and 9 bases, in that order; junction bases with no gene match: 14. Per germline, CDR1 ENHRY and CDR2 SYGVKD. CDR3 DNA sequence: TGTGCCATCAGGGGACAGGGGAGTGGCTTTGGAGGGCAGTACTTC. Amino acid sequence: CAIRGQGSGFGGQYF.

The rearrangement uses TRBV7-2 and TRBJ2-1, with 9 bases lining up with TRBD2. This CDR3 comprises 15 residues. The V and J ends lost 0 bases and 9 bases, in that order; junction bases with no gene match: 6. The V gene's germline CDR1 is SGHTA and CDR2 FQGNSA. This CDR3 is CASSLAGGGATEQFF. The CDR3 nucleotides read TGTGCCAGCAGCTTAGCTGGCGGGGGGGCCACTGAGCAGTTCTTC. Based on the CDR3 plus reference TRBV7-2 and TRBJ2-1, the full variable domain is GAGVSQSPSNKVTEKGKDVELRCDPISGHTALYWYRQSLGQGLEFLIYFQGNSAPDKSGLPSDRFSAERTGGSVSTLTIQRTQQEDSAVYLCASSLAGGGATEQFFGPGTRLTVL.

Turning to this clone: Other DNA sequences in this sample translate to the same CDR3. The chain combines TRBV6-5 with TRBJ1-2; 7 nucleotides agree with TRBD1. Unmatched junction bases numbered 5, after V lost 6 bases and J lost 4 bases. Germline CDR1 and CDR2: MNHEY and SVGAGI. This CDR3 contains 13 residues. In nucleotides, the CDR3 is TGTGCCAGCAGGAGGGACAGTCCCTATGGCTACACCTTC. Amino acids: CASRRDSPYGYTF.

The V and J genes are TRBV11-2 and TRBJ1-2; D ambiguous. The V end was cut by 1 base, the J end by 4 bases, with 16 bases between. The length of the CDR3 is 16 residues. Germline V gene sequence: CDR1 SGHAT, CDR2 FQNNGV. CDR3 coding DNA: TGTGCCAGCAGCTTAGGAACGGGATCAAGAGTCTATGGCTACACCTTC. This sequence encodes CASSLGTGSRVYGYTF.

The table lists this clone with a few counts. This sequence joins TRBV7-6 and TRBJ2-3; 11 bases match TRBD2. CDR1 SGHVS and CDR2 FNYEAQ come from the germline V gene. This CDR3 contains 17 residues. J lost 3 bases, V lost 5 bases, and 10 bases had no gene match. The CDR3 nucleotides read TGTGCCAGCAGCCCAAGACTGGCTAGCGGGGGGACAGATACGCAGTATTTT. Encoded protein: CASSPRLASGGTDTQYF.

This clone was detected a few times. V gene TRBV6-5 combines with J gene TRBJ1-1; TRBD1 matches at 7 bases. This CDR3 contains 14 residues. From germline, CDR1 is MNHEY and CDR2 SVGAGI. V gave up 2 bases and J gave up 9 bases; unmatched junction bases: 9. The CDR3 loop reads CASSYTTQGSKAFF. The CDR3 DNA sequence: TGTGCCAGCAGTTACACTACACAGGGGTCTAAAGCTTTCTTT.

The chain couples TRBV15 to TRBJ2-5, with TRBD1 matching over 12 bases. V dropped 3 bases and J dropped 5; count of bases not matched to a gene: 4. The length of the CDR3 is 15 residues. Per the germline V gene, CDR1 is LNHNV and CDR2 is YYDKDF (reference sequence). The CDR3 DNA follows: TGTGCCACCAGCAGTGGGACAGGGGGCAAGGAGACCCAGTACTTC. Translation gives CATSSGTGGKETQYF.

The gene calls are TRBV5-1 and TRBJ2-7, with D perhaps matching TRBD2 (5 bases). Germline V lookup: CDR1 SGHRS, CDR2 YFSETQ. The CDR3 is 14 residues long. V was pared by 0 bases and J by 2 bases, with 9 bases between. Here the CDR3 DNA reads TGCGCCAGCAGCTTGGGGACTCCTACCTACGAGCAGTACTTC. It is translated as CASSLGTPTYEQYF. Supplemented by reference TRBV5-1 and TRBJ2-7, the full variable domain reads KAGVTQTPRYLIKTRGQQVTLSCSPISGHRSVSWYQQTPGQGLQFLFEYFSETQRNKGNFPGRFSGRQFSNSRSEMNVSTLELGDSALYLCASSLGTPTYEQYFGPGTRLTVT.

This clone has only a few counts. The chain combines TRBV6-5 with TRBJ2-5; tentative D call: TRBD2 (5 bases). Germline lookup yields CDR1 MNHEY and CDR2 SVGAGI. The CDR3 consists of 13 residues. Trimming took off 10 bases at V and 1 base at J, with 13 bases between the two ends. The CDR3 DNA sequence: TGTGCCACCACCCGAGGGCCCCAAGAGACCCAGTACTTC. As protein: CATTRGPQETQYF.

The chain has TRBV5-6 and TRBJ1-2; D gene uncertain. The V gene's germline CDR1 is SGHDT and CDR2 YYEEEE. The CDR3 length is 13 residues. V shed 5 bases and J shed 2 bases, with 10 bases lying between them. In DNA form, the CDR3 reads TGTGCCAGCAGACCGACGGGGAACTATGGCTACACCTTC. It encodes CASRPTGNYGYTF.